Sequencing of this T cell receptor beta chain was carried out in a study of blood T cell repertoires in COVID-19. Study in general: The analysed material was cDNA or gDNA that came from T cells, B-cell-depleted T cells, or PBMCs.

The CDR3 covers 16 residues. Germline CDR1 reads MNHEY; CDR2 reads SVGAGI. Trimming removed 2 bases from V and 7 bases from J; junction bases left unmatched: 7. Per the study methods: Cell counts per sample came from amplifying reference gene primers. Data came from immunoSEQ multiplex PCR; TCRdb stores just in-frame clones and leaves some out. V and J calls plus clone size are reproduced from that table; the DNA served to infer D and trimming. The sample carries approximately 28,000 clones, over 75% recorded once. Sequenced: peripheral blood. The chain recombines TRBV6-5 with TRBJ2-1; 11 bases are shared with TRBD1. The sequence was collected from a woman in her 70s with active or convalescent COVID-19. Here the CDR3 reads CASSYLGQGAENEQFF. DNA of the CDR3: TGTGCCAGCAGTTACCTCGGACAGGGGGCGGAAAATGAGCAGTTCTTC.